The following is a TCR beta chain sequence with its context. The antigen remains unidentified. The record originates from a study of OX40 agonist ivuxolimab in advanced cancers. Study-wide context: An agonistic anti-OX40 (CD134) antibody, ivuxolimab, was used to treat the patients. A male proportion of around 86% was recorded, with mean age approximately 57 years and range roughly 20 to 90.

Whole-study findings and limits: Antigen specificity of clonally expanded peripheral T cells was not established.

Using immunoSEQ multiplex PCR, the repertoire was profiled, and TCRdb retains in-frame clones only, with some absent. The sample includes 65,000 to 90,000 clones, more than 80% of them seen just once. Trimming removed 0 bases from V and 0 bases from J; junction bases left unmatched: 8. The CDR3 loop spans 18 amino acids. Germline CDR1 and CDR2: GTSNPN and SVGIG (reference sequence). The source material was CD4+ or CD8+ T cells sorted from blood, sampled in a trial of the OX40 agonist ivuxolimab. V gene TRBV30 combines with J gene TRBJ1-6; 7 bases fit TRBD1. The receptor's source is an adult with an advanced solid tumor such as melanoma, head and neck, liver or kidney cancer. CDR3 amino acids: CAWSVQGQGSSYNSPLHF. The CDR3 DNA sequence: TGTGCCTGGAGTGTACAGGGGCAGGGAAGCTCCTATAATTCACCCCTCCACTTT.